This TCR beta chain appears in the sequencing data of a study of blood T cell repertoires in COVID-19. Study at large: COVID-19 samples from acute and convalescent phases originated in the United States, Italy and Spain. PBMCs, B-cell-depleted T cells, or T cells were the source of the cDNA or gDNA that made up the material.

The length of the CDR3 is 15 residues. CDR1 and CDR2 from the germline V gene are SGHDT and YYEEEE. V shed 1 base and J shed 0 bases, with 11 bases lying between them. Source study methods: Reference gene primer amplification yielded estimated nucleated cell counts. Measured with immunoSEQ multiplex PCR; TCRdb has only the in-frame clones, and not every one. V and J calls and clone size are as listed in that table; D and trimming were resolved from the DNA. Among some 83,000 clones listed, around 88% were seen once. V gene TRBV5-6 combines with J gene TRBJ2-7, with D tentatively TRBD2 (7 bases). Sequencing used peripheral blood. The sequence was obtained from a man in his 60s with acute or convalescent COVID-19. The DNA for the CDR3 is TGTGCCAGCAGCTTGCGGCGGGGGCTCTCCTACGAGCAGTACTTC. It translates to CASSLRRGLSYEQYF.